These 23 T cell receptor beta chains were all obtained from the same sample, sequenced in a study of OX40 agonist ivuxolimab in advanced cancers. Sequencing used immunoSEQ multiplex PCR; TCRdb keeps in-frame clones, though not all of them. The sample shows tens of thousands of clones, about 89% of them seen only once. The specimen was CD4+ or CD8+ T cells sorted from blood, collected in a trial of the OX40 agonist ivuxolimab. The receptors originated from an adult with an advanced solid tumor such as melanoma, head and neck, liver or kidney cancer.

The chain combines TRBV6-1 with TRBJ1-6; TRBD1 is a possible D gene (6 bases). The CDR3 loop spans 19 amino acids. Deletions cut 1 base from V and 0 bases from J, with 16 bases between. The germline gives CDR1 MNHNS, CDR2 SASEGT. The CDR3 sequence: CASSEVGGAGSSYNSPLHF. The CDR3, as DNA: TGTGCCAGCAGTGAAGTGGGGGGGGCAGGGAGCTCCTATAATTCACCCCTCCACTTT.

The rearrangement links TRBV27 to TRBJ1-1; D uncertain. Trimming cost V 6 bases and J 3 bases, with 20 bases left between them. The CDR3 sequence is 16 residues long. Germline V gene sequence: CDR1 MNHEY, CDR2 SMNVEV (reference sequence). DNA of the CDR3: TGTGCCAGCAGAAGAGGGCCCGTTTCGGCCGACACTGAAGCTTTCTTT. It is translated as CASRRGPVSADTEAFF.

This clone was counted between two and nine times. The chain recombines TRBV4-1 with TRBJ1-2, with D perhaps TRBD1 (6 bases). The ends were cut back, 6 bases at V and 8 bases at J, with 19 bases in the middle. The CDR3 has 14 amino acids. In germline, CDR1 is MGHRA, CDR2 YSYEKL. In DNA, the CDR3 is TGCGCCAGCAGTCGCCCGGGGGCTGGGAGCGGCTACACCTTC. Its protein product is CASSRPGAGSGYTF.

The chain uses TRBV2 and TRBJ2-2; 13 bases are shared with TRBD2. The CDR3 length is 16 residues. Germline V CDR1 and CDR2: SNHLY, FYNNEI. Trimming removed 6 bases from V and 5 bases from J; junction bases left unmatched: 6. The CDR3 loop reads CASSRLAGGWTGELFF. DNA for the CDR3: TGTGCCAGCAGCCGACTAGCGGGGGGTTGGACCGGGGAGCTGTTTTTT.

The V and J genes are TRBV21-1 and TRBJ2-6; the DNA was not compared with TRBD1, the D call given in the table. TRBV21-1 is described as a pseudogene. This CDR3 is built from 13 residues. The CDR3 spells CARTPRGANVLTF. The CDR3 DNA reads as TGTGCCAGAACCCCCAGGGGGGCCAACGTCCTGACTTTC.

This chain connects TRBV5-4 to TRBJ2-1; D is unclear. CDR1 and CDR2 from the germline V gene are SGHNT and YYREEE (reference sequence). The length of the CDR3 is 12 residues. Trimming took off 3 bases at V and 6 bases at J, with 7 bases between the two ends. CDR3 DNA: TGTGCCAGCAGCTGGACCCGCAATGAGCAGTTCTTC. Its translation: CASSWTRNEQFF. Complete variable domain (other parts from reference TRBV5-4 and TRBJ2-1): ETGVTQSPTHLIKTRGQQVTLRCSSQSGHNTVSWYQQALGQGPQFIFQYYREEENGRGNFPPRFSGLQFPNYSSELNVNALELDDSALYLCASSWTRNEQFFGPGTRLTVL.

The rearrangement uses TRBV6-5 and TRBJ2-7; D is possibly TRBD1 (6 bases). CDR3 length: 13 amino acids. The V end was cut by 4 bases, the J end by 2 bases, with 9 bases between. The germline gives CDR1 MNHEY, CDR2 SVGAGI. The CDR3 nucleotides are TGTGCCAGCAGTTCCAACAGGGCCTACGAGCAGTACTTC. Translating gives CASSSNRAYEQYF.

V and J are TRBV29-1 and TRBJ1-5; 7 nucleotides agree with TRBD1. This CDR3 is 12 amino acids long. The V gene end was trimmed by 6 bases and the J gene end by 3 bases; junction bases not matched to a gene: 2. Germline V gene sequence: CDR1 SQVTM, CDR2 ANQGSEA. CDR3 in DNA: TGCAGCGTGGGACAGCCCAATCAGCCCCAGCATTTT. It specifies CSVGQPNQPQHF.

CDR3 residues: CASRTSYEQYF. The DNA of the CDR3 is TGTGCCAGCCGGACATCCTACGAGCAGTACTTC. The chain has TRBV6-1 and TRBJ2-7; possible D gene TRBD1, 5 bases. From germline, CDR1 is MNHNS and CDR2 SASEGT. The germline V and J ends were trimmed by 8 bases and 1 base, with 6 bases remaining between them. This CDR3 spans 11 amino acids.

The gene calls are TRBV5-8 and TRBJ1-2; 8 nucleotides agree with TRBD1. Germline V lookup: CDR1 SGHTS, CDR2 YDEGEE. With V trimmed by 1 base and J by 3 bases, 8 bases remained unmatched. The CDR3 runs to 16 residues. This CDR3 reads CASSLRQGASHYGYTF. The CDR3 coding sequence is TGTGCCAGCAGCTTGAGGCAGGGGGCGAGTCACTATGGCTACACCTTC.

The V call is TRBV5-4, the J call TRBJ2-1; 13 positions match TRBD2. Germline assignment: CDR1 SGHNT and CDR2 YYREEE (reference sequence). V lost 1 base to trimming and J lost 3 bases; unmatched junction nucleotides: 1. The CDR3 spans 16 residues. The chain's CDR3 is CASSLTSGRVYNEQFF. The CDR3 bases are TGTGCCAGCAGCTTGACTAGCGGGAGGGTCTACAATGAGCAGTTCTTC.

The chain combines TRBV7-9 with TRBJ1-5, with D possibly TRBD1 on 5 matching bases. This CDR3 is built from 13 residues. The V and J ends lost 5 bases and 4 bases respectively, with 9 bases between them. Germline V gene lookup returns CDR1 SEHNR and CDR2 FQNEAQ (reference sequence). CDR3 region: CASSKGQNQPQHF. The DNA of the CDR3 is TGTGCCAGCAGCAAGGGGCAAAATCAGCCCCAGCATTTT. The entire variable domain, with the rest obtained from reference TRBV7-9 and TRBJ1-5, is as follows: DTGVSQNPRHKITKRGQNVTFRCDPISEHNRLYWYRQTLGQGPEFLTYFQNEAQLEKSRLLSDRFSAERPKGSFSTLEIQRTEQGDSAMYLCASSKGQNQPQHFGDGTRLSIL.

This clone has only one observation. The chain joins TRBV12-5 to TRBJ2-1; D is unclear. The CDR3 has 15 residues. The V end lost 6 bases, the J end lost 5 bases, and 17 bases lay between the germline ends. Germline CDR1 and CDR2: LGHNT and FRNRAP. The DNA of the CDR3 is TGTGCTAGTGGAACCGGTATTTTGGGGAACAATGAGCAGTTCTTC. This sequence encodes CASGTGILGNNEQFF.

CDR3 amino acids: CASSEALGQGQETQYF. The CDR3 coding sequence is TGTGCCAGCAGTGAAGCGCTCGGGCAGGGGCAAGAGACCCAGTACTTC. V usage is TRBV6-1 and J usage is TRBJ2-5; D may be TRBD1 (6 bases). From germline, CDR1 is MNHNS and CDR2 SASEGT. With 0 bases removed from V and 2 bases from J, the gap between germline ends came to 13 bases. This CDR3 contains 16 residues.

This sequence joins TRBV2 and TRBJ1-2; 8 bases align to TRBD1. The CDR3 spans 14 residues. Germline CDR1 SNHLY, CDR2 FYNNEI. The junction had 7 bases not matched to a gene; V was cut back by 6 bases and J by 4 bases. As DNA, the CDR3 is TGTGCCAGCAGGGCAGGGGGCACCACCTATGGCTACACCTTC. This encodes CASRAGGTTYGYTF.

J is TRBJ2-4 and V is TRBV5-1; TRBD2 matches at 7 bases. The CDR3 is 16 residues long. The J segment lost 0 bases and the V segment lost 7 bases, leaving 10 bases of the junction unmatched. Germline values: CDR1 SGHRS, CDR2 YFSETQ. In nucleotides, the CDR3 is TGCGCCAGCCCCTGGCGGGGGTCAGGAGCCAAAAACATTCAGTACTTC. Protein: CASPWRGSGAKNIQYF.

The chain carries TRBV6-1 and TRBJ1-6, with a possible D match to TRBD1 (5 bases). Trimming pared 11 bases from V and 9 bases from J, leaving 17 bases between. This CDR3 spans 13 amino acids. The germline CDR1 and CDR2 sequences are MNHNS and SASEGT. The CDR3: CALWGGSGSPLHF. The CDR3 bases are TGTGCCCTTTGGGGGGGTTCAGGTTCACCCCTCCACTTT.

The chain joins TRBV28 to TRBJ1-2; possible D gene TRBD1, 6 bases. V dropped 6 bases and J dropped 5 bases, with 13 bases sitting between them. The CDR3 is 13 residues long. Germline V gene sequence: CDR1 MDHEN, CDR2 SYDVKM. The CDR3 DNA reads as TGTGCCAGCAGACCAAGGACAGTTTATGGCTACACCTTC. Amino acids: CASRPRTVYGYTF.

This rearrangement joins TRBV7-9 to TRBJ2-4; weak D call: TRBD2 (5 bases). CDR1 and CDR2 (germline): SEHNR, FQNEAQ (reference sequence). This CDR3 region has 15 residues. Between the trimmed V and J ends, which lost 2 bases and 5 bases, there was a span of 13 bases. CDR3 DNA sequence: TGTGCCAGCAGCTTATTCTCCGGGATTGAAAACATTCAGTACTTC. Residues: CASSLFSGIENIQYF.

The chain is built from TRBV7-2 and TRBJ1-2; D is perhaps TRBD1 (5 bases). Per the germline V gene, CDR1 is SGHTA and CDR2 is FQGNSA. The CDR3 is 16 amino acids. V lost 1 base and J 4 bases, leaving 16 bases between the germline ends. The CDR3 DNA sequence: TGTGCCAGCAGCTTAGGGGGCCAGCAAACATCCTATGGCTACACCTTC. Translated: CASSLGGQQTSYGYTF.

The V call is TRBV7-2, the J call TRBJ2-7, with no clear D. The V gene's germline CDR1 is SGHTA and CDR2 FQGNSA. This CDR3 has 13 residues. V was pared by 1 base and J by 7 bases, with 11 bases between. CDR3 DNA: TGTGCCAGCAGCTTAGTAGAAGGGCGGGAGCAGTACTTC. It encodes CASSLVEGREQYF.

This clone showed up just a few times. Different DNA sequences within this sample yield the same CDR3. V gene TRBV6-5 combines with J gene TRBJ1-5; D call uncertain. The CDR3 contains 13 residues. Deletions cut 0 bases from V and 7 bases from J, with 7 bases between. Germline V gives CDR1 MNHEY, CDR2 SVGAGI. CDR3 DNA sequence: TGTGCCAGCAGTTACTCGGGTACCCAGCCCCAGCATTTT. It translates to CASSYSGTQPQHF.

The V and J genes are TRBV7-6 and TRBJ1-2; D gene uncertain. Germline CDR1 SGHVS, CDR2 FNYEAQ. The CDR3 loop spans 17 amino acids. The germline V and J ends were trimmed by 0 bases and 0 bases, with 14 bases remaining between them. The CDR3 DNA sequence: TGTGCCAGCAGCTTAGCGCCCACGGCCCCAACTAACTATGGCTACACCTTC. This codes for CASSLAPTAPTNYGYTF. Supplemented by reference TRBV7-6 and TRBJ1-2, the full variable domain reads GAGVSQSPRYKVTKRGQDVALRCDPISGHVSLYWYRQALGQGPEFLTYFNYEAQQDKSGLPNDRFSAERPEGSISTLTIQRTEQRDSAMYRCASSLAPTAPTNYGYTFGSGTRLTVV.